This record looks at one T cell receptor beta chain sequence and its context. Its antigen is unknown. TCRdb used MiXCR to reprocess the reads, holding one entry per CDR3 protein. The table includes hundreds of thousands of distinct CDR3 sequences, about 42% detected once. These data are taken from a study of T cell repertoires in cytomegalovirus infection. In the study overall: Matching HLA type and CMV infection were both indicated by public TCR beta signatures.

Germline V gene lookup returns CDR1 MGHDK and CDR2 SYGVNS. V was pared by 5 bases and J by 0 bases, with 12 bases between. The CDR3 is 15 residues long. This TCR was recovered from a human donor in good health (CMV status not recorded). Some clones in this sample may be carry-over from other donors' samples. The chain combines TRBV25-1 with TRBJ2-3, with D maybe TRBD2 (6 bases). Material: cultured PBMCs, obtained from culture after CMV antigen stimulation. The chain's CDR3 is CASSKGGFSTDTQYF. DNA for the CDR3: TGTGCCAGCAGTAAGGGAGGTTTTAGCACAGATACGCAGTATTTT.